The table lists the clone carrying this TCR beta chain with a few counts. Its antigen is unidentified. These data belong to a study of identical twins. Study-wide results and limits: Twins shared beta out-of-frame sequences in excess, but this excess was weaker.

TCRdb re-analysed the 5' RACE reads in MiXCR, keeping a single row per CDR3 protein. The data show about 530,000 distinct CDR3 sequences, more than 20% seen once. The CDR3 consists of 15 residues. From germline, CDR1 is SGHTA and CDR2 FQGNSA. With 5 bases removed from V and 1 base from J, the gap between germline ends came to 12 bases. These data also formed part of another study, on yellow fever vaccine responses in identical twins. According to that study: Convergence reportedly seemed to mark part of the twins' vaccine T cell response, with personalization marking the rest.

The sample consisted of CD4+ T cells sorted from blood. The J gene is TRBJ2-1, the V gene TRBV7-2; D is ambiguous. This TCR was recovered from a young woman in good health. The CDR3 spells CASSEAFGSYNEQFF. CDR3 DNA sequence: TGTGCCAGCAGCGAAGCGTTCGGATCCTACAATGAGCAGTTCTTC.